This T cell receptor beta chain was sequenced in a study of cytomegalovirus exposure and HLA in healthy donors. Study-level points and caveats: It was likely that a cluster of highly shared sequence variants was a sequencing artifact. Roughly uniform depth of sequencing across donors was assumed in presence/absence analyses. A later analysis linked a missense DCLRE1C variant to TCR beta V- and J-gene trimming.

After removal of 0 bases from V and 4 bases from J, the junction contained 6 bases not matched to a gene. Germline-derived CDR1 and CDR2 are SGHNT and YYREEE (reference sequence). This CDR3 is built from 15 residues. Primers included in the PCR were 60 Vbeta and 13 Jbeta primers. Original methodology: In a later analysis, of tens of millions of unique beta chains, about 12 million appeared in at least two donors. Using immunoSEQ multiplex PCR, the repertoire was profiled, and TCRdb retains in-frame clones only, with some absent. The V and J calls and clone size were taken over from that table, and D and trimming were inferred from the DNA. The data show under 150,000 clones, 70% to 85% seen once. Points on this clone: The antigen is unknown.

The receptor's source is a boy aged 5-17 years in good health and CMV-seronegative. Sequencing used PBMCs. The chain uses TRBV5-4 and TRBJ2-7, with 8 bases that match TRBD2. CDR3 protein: CASSLVPGGGYEQYF. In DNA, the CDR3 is TGTGCCAGCAGCTTGGTTCCGGGGGGGGGATACGAGCAGTACTTC.